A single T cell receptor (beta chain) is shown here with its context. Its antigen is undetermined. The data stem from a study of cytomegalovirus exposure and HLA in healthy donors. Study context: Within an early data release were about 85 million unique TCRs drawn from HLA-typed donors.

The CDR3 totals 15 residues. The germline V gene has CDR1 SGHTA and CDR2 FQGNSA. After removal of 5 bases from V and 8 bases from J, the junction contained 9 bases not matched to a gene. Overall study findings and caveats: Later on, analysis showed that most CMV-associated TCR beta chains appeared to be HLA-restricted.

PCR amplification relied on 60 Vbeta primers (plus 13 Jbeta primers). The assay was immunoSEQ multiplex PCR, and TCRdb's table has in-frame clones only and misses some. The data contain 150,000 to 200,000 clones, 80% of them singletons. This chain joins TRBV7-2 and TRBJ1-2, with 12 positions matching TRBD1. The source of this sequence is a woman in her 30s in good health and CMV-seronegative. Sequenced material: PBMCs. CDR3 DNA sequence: TGTGCCAGCAGCAAATCCGGGACAGGGGGCGACGGCTACACCTTC. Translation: CASSKSGTGGDGYTF.